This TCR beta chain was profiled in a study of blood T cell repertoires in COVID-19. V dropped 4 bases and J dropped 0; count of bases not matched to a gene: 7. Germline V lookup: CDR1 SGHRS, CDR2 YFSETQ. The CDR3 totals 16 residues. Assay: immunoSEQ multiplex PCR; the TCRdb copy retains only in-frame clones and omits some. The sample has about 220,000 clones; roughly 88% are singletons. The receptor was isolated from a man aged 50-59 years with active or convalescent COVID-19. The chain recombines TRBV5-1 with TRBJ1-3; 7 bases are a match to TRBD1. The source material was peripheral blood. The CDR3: CASSENYRGSGNTIYF. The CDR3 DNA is TGCGCCAGCAGCGAAAACTACAGGGGCTCTGGAAACACCATATATTTT.